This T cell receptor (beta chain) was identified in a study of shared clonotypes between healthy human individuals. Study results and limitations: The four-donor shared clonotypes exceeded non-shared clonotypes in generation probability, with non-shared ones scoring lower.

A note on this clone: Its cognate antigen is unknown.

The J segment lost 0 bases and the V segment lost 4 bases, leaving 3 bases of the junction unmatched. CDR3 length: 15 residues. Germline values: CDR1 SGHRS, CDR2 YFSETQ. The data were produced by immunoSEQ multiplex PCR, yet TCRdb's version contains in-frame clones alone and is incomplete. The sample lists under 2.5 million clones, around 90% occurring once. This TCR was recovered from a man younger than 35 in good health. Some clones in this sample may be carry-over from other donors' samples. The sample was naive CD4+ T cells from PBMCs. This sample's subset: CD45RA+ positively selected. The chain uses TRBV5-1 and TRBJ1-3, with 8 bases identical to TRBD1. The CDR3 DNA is TGCGCCAGCAGCCCCGGGACAGGCTCTGGAAACACCATATATTTT. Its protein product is CASSPGTGSGNTIYF.